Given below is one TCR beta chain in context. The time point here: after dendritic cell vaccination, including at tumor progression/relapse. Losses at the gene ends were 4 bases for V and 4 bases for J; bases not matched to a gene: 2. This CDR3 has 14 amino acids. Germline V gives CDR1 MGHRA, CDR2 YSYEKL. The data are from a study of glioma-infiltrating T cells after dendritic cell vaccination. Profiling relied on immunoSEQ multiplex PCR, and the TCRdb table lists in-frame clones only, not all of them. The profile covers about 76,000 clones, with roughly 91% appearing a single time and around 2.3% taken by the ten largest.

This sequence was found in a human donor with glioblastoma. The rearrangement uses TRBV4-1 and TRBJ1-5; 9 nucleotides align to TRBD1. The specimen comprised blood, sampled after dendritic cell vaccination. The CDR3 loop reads CASSRTGENQPQHF. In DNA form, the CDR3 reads TGCGCCAGCAGCCGGACAGGGGAAAATCAGCCCCAGCATTTT.